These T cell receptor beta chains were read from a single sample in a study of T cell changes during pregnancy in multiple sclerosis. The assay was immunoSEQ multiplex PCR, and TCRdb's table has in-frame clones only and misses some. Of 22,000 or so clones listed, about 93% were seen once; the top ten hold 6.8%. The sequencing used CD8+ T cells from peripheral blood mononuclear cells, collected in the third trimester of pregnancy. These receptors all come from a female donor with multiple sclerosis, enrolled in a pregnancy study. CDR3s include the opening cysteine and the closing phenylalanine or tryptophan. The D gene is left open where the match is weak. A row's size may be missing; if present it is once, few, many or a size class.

cdr3_aa: CASSLNSFLEYF
cdr3_nt: TGTGCCAGCAGCTTAAACTCGTTCTTGGAGTATTTT
clone_size: NA
v_call: TRBV5-4
j_call: TRBJ2-3
d_call: NA

cdr3_aa: CASSLGDSDTIYF
cdr3_nt: TGTGCCAGCAGTCTAGGGGACAGCGACACCATATATTTT
clone_size: NA
v_call: TRBV6-1
j_call: TRBJ1-3
d_call: TRBD1

cdr3_aa: CASSFIPGEPEQFF
cdr3_nt: TGTGCCAGCAGTTTTATCCCCGGGGAACCCGAGCAGTTCTTC
clone_size: NA
v_call: TRBV7-9
j_call: TRBJ2-1
d_call: NA

cdr3_aa: CASSFGGGMTYEQYF
cdr3_nt: TGTGCCAGCAGTTTTGGGGGAGGGATGACCTACGAGCAGTACTTC
clone_size: NA
v_call: TRBV27
j_call: TRBJ2-7
d_call: TRBD2

cdr3_aa: CASAGGAEQIYEQYF
cdr3_nt: TGTGCTAGTGCCGGAGGGGCAGAACAAATCTACGAGCAGTACTTC
clone_size: NA
v_call: TRBV12-5
j_call: TRBJ2-7
d_call: NA

cdr3_aa: CASSSGTGSVYGYTF
cdr3_nt: TGTGCCAGCAGCTCCGGTACGGGGAGCGTCTATGGCTACACCTTC
clone_size: NA
v_call: TRBV13
j_call: TRBJ1-2
d_call: NA

cdr3_aa: CASSPLNYEQYF
cdr3_nt: TGTGCCAGCAGCCCCCTAAACTACGAGCAGTACTTC
clone_size: NA
v_call: TRBV7-8
j_call: TRBJ2-7
d_call: NA

cdr3_aa: CASSLQGYTEAFF
cdr3_nt: TGTGCCAGCAGCTTACAGGGGTACACTGAAGCTTTCTTT
clone_size: NA
v_call: TRBV27
j_call: TRBJ1-1
d_call: TRBD1

cdr3_aa: CASSLEGAGANVLTF
cdr3_nt: TGTGCCAGCAGCTTAGAGGGGGCTGGGGCCAACGTCCTGACTTTC
clone_size: NA
v_call: TRBV7-2
j_call: TRBJ2-6
d_call: NA

cdr3_aa: CASSLSSGGESYNEQFF
cdr3_nt: TGTGCCAGCAGTTTATCCAGCGGGGGGGAAAGTTACAATGAGCAGTTCTTC
clone_size: NA
v_call: TRBV27
j_call: TRBJ2-1
d_call: TRBD2

cdr3_aa: CASSFGLAGDEQYF
cdr3_nt: TGTGCCAGCAGCTTCGGACTAGCGGGTGACGAGCAGTACTTC
clone_size: NA
v_call: TRBV7-2
j_call: TRBJ2-7
d_call: TRBD2

cdr3_aa: CASRNPGQGYGYTF
cdr3_nt: TGTGCCAGCAGAAACCCGGGACAGGGCTATGGCTACACCTTC
clone_size: NA
v_call: TRBV2
j_call: TRBJ1-2
d_call: TRBD1

cdr3_aa: CASTPWDRRSYEQYF
cdr3_nt: TGTGCCAGCACTCCCTGGGACAGGCGATCATACGAGCAGTACTTC
clone_size: NA
v_call: TRBV28
j_call: TRBJ2-7
d_call: TRBD1

cdr3_aa: CASSLTGGATDTQYF
cdr3_nt: TGTGCCAGCAGCTTAACCGGGGGTGCGACAGATACGCAGTATTTT
clone_size: NA
v_call: TRBV7-3
j_call: TRBJ2-3
d_call: NA

cdr3_aa: CASSGGRSGNQPQHF
cdr3_nt: TGTGCCAGCAGTGGAGGGAGGTCGGGCAATCAGCCCCAGCATTTT
clone_size: NA
v_call: TRBV6-4
j_call: TRBJ1-5
d_call: NA

cdr3_aa: CASSYGGGPEAFF
cdr3_nt: TGTGCCAGCAGTTACGGCGGGGGACCTGAAGCTTTCTTT
clone_size: NA
v_call: TRBV6-6
j_call: TRBJ1-1
d_call: NA

cdr3_aa: CASSFVHLGDEQYF
cdr3_nt: TGCGCCAGCAGCTTCGTCCATCTCGGAGACGAGCAGTACTTC
clone_size: NA
v_call: TRBV5-1
j_call: TRBJ2-7
d_call: NA

cdr3_aa: CASSQVPGGEQCF
cdr3_nt: TGTGCCAGCAGCCAGGTCCCAGGGGGCGAGCAGTGCTTC
clone_size: NA
v_call: TRBV4-2
j_call: TRBJ2-7
d_call: TRBD1

cdr3_aa: CASSAGLENTGELFF
cdr3_nt: TGTGCCAGCAGTGCGGGACTAGAAAACACCGGGGAGCTGTTTTTT
clone_size: NA
v_call: TRBV6-4
j_call: TRBJ2-2
d_call: TRBD2

cdr3_aa: CASSSPGQGSYEQYF
cdr3_nt: TGTGCCAGCAGTTCCCCCGGACAGGGTTCCTACGAGCAGTACTTC
clone_size: medium-sized
v_call: TRBV27
j_call: TRBJ2-7
d_call: TRBD1

cdr3_aa: CASRPTSWNEQFF
cdr3_nt: TGTGCCAGCAGACCCACTAGCTGGAATGAGCAGTTCTTC
clone_size: NA
v_call: TRBV6-1
j_call: TRBJ2-1
d_call: NA

cdr3_aa: CASSLVPSDSWDEQFF
cdr3_nt: TGTGCCAGCAGCTTAGTCCCCAGCGATTCTTGGGATGAGCAGTTCTTC
clone_size: NA
v_call: TRBV7-9
j_call: TRBJ2-1
d_call: NA

cdr3_aa: CASRFTVAGNQPQHF
cdr3_nt: TGTGCCAGCAGGTTTACAGTTGCAGGCAATCAGCCCCAGCATTTT
clone_size: once
v_call: TRBV6-6
j_call: TRBJ1-5
d_call: NA

cdr3_aa: CASSLMAGEETQYF
cdr3_nt: TGCGCCAGCAGCTTGATGGCAGGGGAGGAGACCCAGTACTTC
clone_size: NA
v_call: TRBV5-1
j_call: TRBJ2-5
d_call: NA

cdr3_aa: CASSQGTEVYEQYF
cdr3_nt: TGTGCCAGCAGCCAAGGGACAGAAGTCTACGAGCAGTACTTC
clone_size: NA
v_call: TRBV4-2
j_call: TRBJ2-7
d_call: NA

cdr3_aa: CASSQEQGAYYEQYF
cdr3_nt: TGCGCCAGCAGCCAAGAACAGGGGGCTTACTACGAGCAGTACTTC
clone_size: once
v_call: TRBV4-3
j_call: TRBJ2-7
d_call: TRBD1

cdr3_aa: CASKDQTGKSSYEQYF
cdr3_nt: TGTGCCAGCAAGGATCAAACAGGCAAGAGCTCCTACGAGCAGTACTTC
clone_size: NA
v_call: TRBV28
j_call: TRBJ2-7
d_call: NA

cdr3_aa: CASSRGTGVYNEQFF
cdr3_nt: TGTGCCAGCAGCCGCGGGACAGGGGTGTACAATGAGCAGTTCTTC
clone_size: NA
v_call: TRBV27
j_call: TRBJ2-1
d_call: TRBD1

cdr3_aa: CASSGGEYSNQPQHF
cdr3_nt: TGTGCCAGCAGCGGGGGGGAATATAGCAATCAGCCCCAGCATTTT
clone_size: NA
v_call: TRBV2
j_call: TRBJ1-5
d_call: NA

cdr3_aa: CASSNTGLARETQYF
cdr3_nt: TGTGCCAGTAGTAACACGGGACTAGCCCGAGAGACCCAGTACTTC
clone_size: NA
v_call: TRBV19
j_call: TRBJ2-5
d_call: TRBD2

cdr3_aa: CASSVGTSGVYNEQFF
cdr3_nt: TGTGCCAGCAGCGTAGGAACTAGCGGGGTATACAATGAGCAGTTCTTC
clone_size: NA
v_call: TRBV9
j_call: TRBJ2-1
d_call: TRBD2

cdr3_aa: CASSSSGTSGIYEQYF
cdr3_nt: TGTGCCAGCAGTAGTTCCGGGACTAGCGGAATTTACGAGCAGTACTTC
clone_size: NA
v_call: TRBV28
j_call: TRBJ2-7
d_call: TRBD2

cdr3_aa: CASSYLAGDTEAFF
cdr3_nt: TGTGCCAGCAGTTATCTGGCGGGGGACACTGAAGCTTTCTTT
clone_size: NA
v_call: TRBV6-5
j_call: TRBJ1-1
d_call: NA

cdr3_aa: CASSLLFETEAFF
cdr3_nt: TGTGCCAGCAGCCTACTGTTCGAGACTGAAGCTTTCTTT
clone_size: NA
v_call: TRBV27
j_call: TRBJ1-1
d_call: NA

cdr3_aa: CASSPTEIYSNQPQHF
cdr3_nt: TGTGCCAGCTCACCAACAGAAATCTATAGCAATCAGCCCCAGCATTTT
clone_size: NA
v_call: TRBV18
j_call: TRBJ1-5
d_call: NA

cdr3_aa: CASSVTDMSSYNSPLHF
cdr3_nt: TGTGCCAGCAGCGTCACCGACATGAGCTCCTATAATTCACCCCTCCACTTT
clone_size: NA
v_call: TRBV9
j_call: TRBJ1-6
d_call: NA

cdr3_aa: CASSLARQAIYNEQFF
cdr3_nt: TGTGCCAGCAGCTTAGCGCGTCAGGCGATCTACAATGAGCAGTTCTTC
clone_size: NA
v_call: TRBV7-8
j_call: TRBJ2-1
d_call: NA

cdr3_aa: CASSLGTNSGNTIYF
cdr3_nt: TGTGCCAGCAGCCTGGGGACAAACTCCGGAAACACCATATATTTT
clone_size: NA
v_call: TRBV28
j_call: TRBJ1-3
d_call: NA

cdr3_aa: CASRARGDTSEEQYF
cdr3_nt: TGTGCCAGTAGGGCCCGTGGGGACACCTCTGAAGAGCAGTACTTC
clone_size: NA
v_call: TRBV19
j_call: TRBJ2-7
d_call: NA

cdr3_aa: CASSGGAGGPVGANTGELFF
cdr3_nt: TGTGCCAGCAGTGGAGGAGCGGGAGGGCCCGTGGGAGCGAACACCGGGGAGCTGTTTTTT
clone_size: NA
v_call: TRBV2
j_call: TRBJ2-2
d_call: TRBD2

cdr3_aa: CASSQDLGQLYGYTF
cdr3_nt: TGCGCCAGCAGCCAAGATTTGGGACAGCTCTATGGCTACACCTTC
clone_size: NA
v_call: TRBV4-1
j_call: TRBJ1-2
d_call: TRBD1

cdr3_aa: CASSPVANTEAFF
cdr3_nt: TGTGCCAGCAGTCCAGTCGCGAACACTGAAGCTTTCTTT
clone_size: once
v_call: TRBV7-9
j_call: TRBJ1-1
d_call: NA